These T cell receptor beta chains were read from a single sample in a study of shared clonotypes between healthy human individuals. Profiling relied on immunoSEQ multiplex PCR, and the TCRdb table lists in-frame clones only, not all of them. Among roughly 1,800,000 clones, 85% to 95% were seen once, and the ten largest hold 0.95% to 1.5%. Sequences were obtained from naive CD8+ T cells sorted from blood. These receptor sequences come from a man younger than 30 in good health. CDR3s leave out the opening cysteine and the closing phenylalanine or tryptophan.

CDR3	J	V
ASSMVGAAEAF	TRBJ1-1	TRBV19
ASSQDGDNWGYGYT	TRBJ1-2	TRBV4-2
SVEIAEISYEQY	TRBJ2-7	TRBV29-1
ASSNPGQGASPLH	TRBJ1-6	TRBV7-9
ASSSSPGLPTYEQY	TRBJ2-7	TRBV7-6
AREGDGNTEAF	TRBJ1-1	TRBV30
ASTPDRGRVNEQF	TRBJ2-1	TRBV5-1
AISEGAGAYNEQF	TRBJ2-1	TRBV10-3
ASSPLAEFQETQY	TRBJ2-5	TRBV27
ASSLSGGELF	TRBJ2-2	TRBV5-6
ASSPTAWVGNYGYT	TRBJ1-2	TRBV7-8
ASSSPSYEQY	TRBJ2-7	TRBV27
ASSVGDRAYEQY	TRBJ2-7	TRBV9